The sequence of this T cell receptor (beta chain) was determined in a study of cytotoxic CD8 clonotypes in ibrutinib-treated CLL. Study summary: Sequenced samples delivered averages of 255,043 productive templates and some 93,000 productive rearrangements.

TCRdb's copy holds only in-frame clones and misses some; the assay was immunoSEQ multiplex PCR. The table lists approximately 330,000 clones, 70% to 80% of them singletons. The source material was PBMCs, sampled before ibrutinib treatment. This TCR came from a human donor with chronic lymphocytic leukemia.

CDR3 in amino acids: CASSQDPGPSYEQYF. CDR3 coding DNA: TGCGCCAGCAGCCAAGATCCCGGTCCCTCCTACGAGCAGTACTTC. The gene calls are TRBV4-1 and TRBJ2-7, with D hard to call. V lost 0 bases, J lost 0 bases, and 9 bases lay in between. The germline V gene has CDR1 MGHRA and CDR2 YSYEKL. This CDR3 is 15 amino acids long.